Presented here are 27 T cell receptor beta chains from one specimen sequenced in a study of blood T cell repertoires in COVID-19. Sequenced by immunoSEQ multiplex PCR; TCRdb stores in-frame clones only, minus some. This table has about 240,000 clones, approximately 90% appearing once. Sequencing was done on a sample of PBMCs or T cells enriched from blood (not recorded which). The origin of the receptors is a woman in her twenties or thirties with acute COVID-19.

The rearrangement links TRBV5-1 to TRBJ1-6, with D unclear. CDR1 and CDR2 from the germline V gene are SGHRS and YFSETQ. The CDR3 runs 16 residues. V lost 4 bases, J lost 1 base, and 12 bases lay in between. In nucleotides, the CDR3 is TGCGCCAGCAGCAGTACTCAGGCTTCCTATAATTCACCCCTCCACTTT. Protein sequence: CASSSTQASYNSPLHF.

This clone was observed a handful of times. The chain links TRBV5-1 to TRBJ1-2, with 9 bases matching TRBD1. Unmatched junction bases numbered 13, after V lost 4 bases and J lost 0 bases. Germline CDR1 is SGHRS and CDR2 is YFSETQ. The CDR3 loop spans 18 amino acids. CDR3 sequence: CASSQHPGQGLANYGYTF. In DNA form, the CDR3 reads TGCGCCAGCAGCCAACATCCGGGACAGGGCTTAGCTAACTATGGCTACACCTTC.

V is TRBV4-1 and J is TRBJ2-1, with 8 bases lining up with TRBD1. Trimming cost V 1 base and J 5 bases; bases outside gene matches: 4. This CDR3 region has 15 residues. Germline loops: CDR1 MGHRA, CDR2 YSYEKL. DNA for the CDR3: TGCGCCAGCAGCCAAGTGACAGGGGTTGACAATGAGCAGTTCTTC. Its protein product is CASSQVTGVDNEQFF.

The V call is TRBV29-1, the J call TRBJ1-1; D unclear. The V gene lost 5 bases and the J gene lost 3 bases, with 28 bases spanning the gap. The CDR3 extends over 18 amino acids. Germline values: CDR1 SQVTM, CDR2 ANQGSEA. This chain's CDR3 is CSVKGVVRAGFRDTEAFF. DNA of the CDR3: TGCAGCGTTAAAGGAGTCGTGAGGGCGGGATTTCGGGACACTGAAGCTTTCTTT.

The rearrangement joins TRBV3-1 (or the pseudogene TRBV3-2) to TRBJ1-3; 7 bases are a match to TRBD1. This CDR3 is built from 16 residues. J gave up 2 bases and V 0 bases, and 4 bases lay outside the gene matches. CDR1 and CDR2 from the germline V gene are LGHDT and YNNKEL (reference sequence). The CDR3 sequence is CASSQDPGQAGNTIYF. The CDR3 DNA sequence: TGTGCCAGCAGCCAAGATCCAGGACAGGCTGGAAACACCATATATTTT.

The chain is built from TRBV5-1 and TRBJ2-5; 10 nucleotides align to TRBD1. Losses at the gene ends were 0 bases for V and 3 bases for J; bases not matched to a gene: 2. The CDR3 sequence is 15 residues long. Germline V gene data show CDR1 as SGHRS and CDR2 as YFSETQ. In DNA form, the CDR3 reads TGCGCCAGCAGCTTGGCTGGACAGGGGGAAGAGACCCAGTACTTC. Translated: CASSLAGQGEETQYF. Looking up the rest from reference TRBV5-1 and TRBJ2-5 gives the full variable domain: KAGVTQTPRYLIKTRGQQVTLSCSPISGHRSVSWYQQTPGQGLQFLFEYFSETQRNKGNFPGRFSGRQFSNSRSEMNVSTLELGDSALYLCASSLAGQGEETQYFGPGTRLLVL.

V gene TRBV28 combines with J gene TRBJ1-1; 7 positions agree with TRBD1. Germline V gene data show CDR1 as MDHEN and CDR2 as SYDVKM. The length of the CDR3 is 14 residues. The V segment lost 4 bases and the J segment 0 bases; nucleotides outside the gene matches: 2. CDR3 loop: CASSSGTVNTEAFF. In DNA, the CDR3 is TGTGCCAGCAGTTCCGGGACAGTGAACACTGAAGCTTTCTTT.

J is TRBJ1-2 and V is TRBV11-2; possible D gene TRBD1, 6 bases. In germline, CDR1 is SGHAT, CDR2 FQNNGV. V shed 0 bases and J shed 8 bases, with 22 bases lying between them. The CDR3 consists of 17 residues. The chain's CDR3 is CASSLDRGAALLGGYTF. CDR3 DNA sequence: TGTGCCAGCAGCTTAGATCGGGGGGCCGCCCTCCTCGGGGGCTACACCTTC.

CDR3 protein: CASSLRGGSYGYTF. For the CDR3, the DNA is TGCGCCAGCAGCTTGAGAGGGGGCAGCTATGGCTACACCTTC. This chain joins TRBV5-1 and TRBJ1-2, with 7 bases fitting TRBD1. Germline V gene sequence: CDR1 SGHRS, CDR2 YFSETQ. This CDR3 has 14 residues. V trimming: 1 base; J trimming: 4 bases; junction bases outside the gene matches: 4.

The rearrangement uses TRBV5-5 and TRBJ2-3, with TRBD2 as a possible D gene (5 bases). The CDR3 is 15 residues long. Trimming pared 4 bases from V and 2 bases from J, leaving 14 bases between. CDR1 is SGHKS, CDR2 YYEKEE, per germline (reference sequence). The CDR3 DNA reads TGTGCCAGCAGCATGAGGGATTGGGACACAGATACGCAGTATTTT. Protein product: CASSMRDWDTDTQYF.

This chain links TRBV10-3 with TRBJ2-5, with D tentatively TRBD2 (6 bases). Per germline, CDR1 ENHRY and CDR2 SYGVKD. The CDR3 length is 14 residues. V was pared by 4 bases and J by 4 bases, with 13 bases between. The CDR3 DNA sequence: TGTGCCATCAGTGCAGCGGGCTACGGAGAGACCCAGTACTTC. Its protein product is CAISAAGYGETQYF.

The rearrangement uses TRBV4-1 and TRBJ1-1; D gene ambiguous. The CDR3 covers 15 residues. Germline CDR1 is MGHRA and CDR2 is YSYEKL. V was clipped by 4 bases and J by 0 bases, with 12 bases between them. CDR3 nucleotide sequence: TGCGCCAGCAGCCTTCGACTGACCATGAACACTGAAGCTTTCTTT. Protein sequence: CASSLRLTMNTEAFF.

This chain uses TRBV5-1 with TRBJ2-7; 8 bases are a match to TRBD2. The V gene end was trimmed by 4 bases and the J gene end by 1 base; junction bases not matched to a gene: 19. Germline V CDR1 and CDR2: SGHRS, YFSETQ. The CDR3 has 19 residues. The CDR3 DNA follows: TGCGCCAGCAGCCCCACGGTCGGGGGGGACCCAATGAAATCCTACGAGCAGTACTTC. Translating gives CASSPTVGGDPMKSYEQYF.

This clone showed up just once. V gene TRBV29-1 combines with J gene TRBJ1-2; D not certain. There are 14 residues in the CDR3. CDR1 and CDR2 (germline): SQVTM, ANQGSEA. The V gene lost 1 base and the J gene lost 3 bases, with 12 bases spanning the gap. The CDR3 coding sequence is TGCAGCGTTGAAGCGAAGACTGTTTACTATGGCTACACCTTC. Translated, it gives CSVEAKTVYYGYTF.

This chain uses TRBV19 with TRBJ1-2; tentative D call: TRBD1 (5 bases). Germline CDR1 LNHDA, CDR2 SQIVND (reference sequence). With 3 bases removed from V and 7 bases from J, the gap between germline ends came to 12 bases. The CDR3 sequence is 13 residues long. The CDR3 is CASSMTVGVGYTF. CDR3 sequence (DNA): TGTGCCAGTAGTATGACAGTTGGGGTTGGCTACACCTTC.

The chain combines TRBV4-3 with TRBJ2-2; 7 nucleotides line up with TRBD1. V was clipped by 6 bases and J by 7 bases; unmatched bases: 5. There are 13 residues in the CDR3. CDR1 LGHNA and CDR2 YSLEER come from the germline V gene. The CDR3, as DNA: TGCGCCAGCAGGGAACAGGGGAACGGGGAGCTGTTTTTT. This sequence encodes CASREQGNGELFF.

J is TRBJ1-2 and V is TRBV7-9, with 8 bases aligning to TRBD1. CDR1 and CDR2 from the germline V gene are SEHNR and FQNEAQ (reference sequence). CDR3 size: 14 residues. J lost 7 bases, V lost 4 bases, and 8 bases had no gene match. CDR3 loop: CASSSGGTGGGYTF. The CDR3 DNA reads as TGTGCCAGCAGCTCTGGGGGGACAGGCGGTGGCTACACCTTC.

About this clone: At one end the junction does not follow the germline gene, possibly because of a read error. This chain connects TRBV15 to TRBJ2-7; D not certain. The CDR3 spans 13 residues. The germline CDR1 and CDR2 sequences are LNHNV and YYDKDF (reference sequence). The CDR3 DNA follows: TGTGCCACCAGCAGGTCCCCCTCCGACGAGCAGTACTTC. Its protein is CATSRSPSDEQYF.

This clone was observed once. The chain couples TRBV2 to TRBJ1-2; a weak D match, TRBD1 (5 bases). This CDR3 has 11 amino acids. Germline V gene sequence: CDR1 SNHLY, CDR2 FYNNEI. V was pared by 7 bases and J by 10 bases, with 13 bases between. The DNA of the CDR3 is TGTGCCAGCAACCGAGACAGTACCTACACCTTC. Residues: CASNRDSTYTF.

The chain links TRBV27 to TRBJ2-5; 10 bases fit TRBD2. With V trimmed by 4 bases and J by 5 bases, 7 bases remained unmatched. The germline CDR1 and CDR2 sequences are MNHEY and SMNVEV (reference sequence). The CDR3 is 15 amino acids. CDR3 protein: CASSSWTSGSETQYF. In DNA form, the CDR3 reads TGTGCCAGCAGTTCGTGGACTAGCGGTTCGGAGACCCAGTACTTC.

This chain connects TRBV10-1 to TRBJ1-5; D gene unclear. Trimming shortened V by 8 bases and J by 9 bases, and 23 bases separated the two germline ends. Germline CDR1 and CDR2: WNHNN and SYGVQD (reference sequence). CDR3 length: 15 amino acids. CDR3 sequence: CASSESGNLDRPQHF. The CDR3 DNA follows: TGCGCCAGCTCGGAGTCCGGCAATCTTGATCGGCCCCAGCATTTT.

The chain couples TRBV20-1 to TRBJ1-5, with D hard to call. The CDR3 covers 14 residues. Germline V gene lookup returns CDR1 DFQATT and CDR2 SNEGSKA (reference sequence). V was pared by 3 bases and J by 5 bases, with 14 bases between. In DNA form, the CDR3 reads TGCAGTGCTAGTGAGGGAGAGGTGGATCAGCCCCAGCATTTT. This gives the protein CSASEGEVDQPQHF.

The V call is TRBV27, the J call TRBJ1-2; 8 nucleotides agree with TRBD1. With 8 bases clipped from V and 8 bases from J, the junction kept 4 bases outside the gene matches. Germline values: CDR1 MNHEY, CDR2 SMNVEV (reference sequence). The CDR3 is made up of 11 amino acids. In DNA form, the CDR3 reads TGTGCCAGCCAGGGGGCGCGGGGCTACACCTTC. This sequence encodes CASQGARGYTF.

J is TRBJ1-2 and V is TRBV7-9, with a possible D match to TRBD1 (5 bases). V lost 2 bases and J 10 bases, leaving 17 bases between the germline ends. Germline lookup yields CDR1 SEHNR and CDR2 FQNEAQ (reference sequence). CDR3 length: 14 residues. CDR3: CASSLKLNSGIYTF. As DNA, the CDR3 is TGTGCCAGCAGCTTAAAACTTAACTCAGGGATCTACACCTTC.

The chain combines TRBV20-1 with TRBJ2-7, with D tentatively TRBD2 (5 bases). In germline, CDR1 is DFQATT, CDR2 SNEGSKA (reference sequence). The CDR3 is 11 residues long. The ends were cut back, 5 bases at V and 3 bases at J, with 8 bases in the middle. The chain's CDR3 is CSALRDYEQYF. The CDR3 DNA follows: TGCAGTGCTCTCCGGGACTACGAGCAGTACTTC.

The chain employs TRBV2 and TRBJ2-3; 10 bases align to TRBD1. Germline values: CDR1 SNHLY, CDR2 FYNNEI. V shed 4 bases, J shed 4 bases, and the junction held 5 bases outside the gene matches. This CDR3 region has 15 residues. CDR3 nucleotides: TGTGCCAGCAGTGTCGACAGGGGGCACTCAGATACGCAGTATTTT. Amino acids: CASSVDRGHSDTQYF.

The CDR3 sequence: CASSFREDTEAFF. The CDR3 bases are TGTGCCAGCAGCTTCCGGGAAGACACTGAAGCTTTCTTT. The chain combines TRBV7-9 with TRBJ1-1; no clear D. V lost 3 bases to trimming and J lost 3 bases, with 8 bases between them. This CDR3 has 13 amino acids. The germline CDR1 and CDR2 sequences are SEHNR and FQNEAQ (reference sequence).